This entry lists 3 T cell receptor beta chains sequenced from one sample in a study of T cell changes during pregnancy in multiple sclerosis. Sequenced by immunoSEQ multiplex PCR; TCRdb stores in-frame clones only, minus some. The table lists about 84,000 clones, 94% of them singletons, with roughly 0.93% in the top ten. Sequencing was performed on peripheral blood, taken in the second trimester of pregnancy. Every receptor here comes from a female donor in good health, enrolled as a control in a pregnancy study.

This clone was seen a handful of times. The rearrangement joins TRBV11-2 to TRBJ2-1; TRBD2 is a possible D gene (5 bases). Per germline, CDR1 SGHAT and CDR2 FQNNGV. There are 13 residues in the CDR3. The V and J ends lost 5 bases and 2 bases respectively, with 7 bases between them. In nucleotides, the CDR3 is TGTGCCAGCAGCGCACTAGCCTACAATGAGCAGTTCTTC. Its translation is CASSALAYNEQFF.

CDR3 coding DNA: TGTGCCAGCAGCTTAAGGACAGGGGCCCCCTATGAAGCTTTCTTT. Encoded protein: CASSLRTGAPYEAFF. The rearrangement links TRBV11-1 to TRBJ1-1, with 9 bases that match TRBD1. This CDR3 region has 15 residues. V lost 2 bases, J lost 7 bases, and 8 bases stayed unmatched. Germline CDR1 and CDR2: SGHAT and FQDESV (reference sequence).

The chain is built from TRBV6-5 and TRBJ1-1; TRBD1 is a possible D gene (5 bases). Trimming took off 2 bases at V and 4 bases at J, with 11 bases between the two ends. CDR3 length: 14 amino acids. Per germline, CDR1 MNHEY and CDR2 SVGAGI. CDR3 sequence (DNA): TGTGCCAGCAGTTACAGGGAAAGGGGCACTGAAGCTTTCTTT. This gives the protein CASSYRERGTEAFF.